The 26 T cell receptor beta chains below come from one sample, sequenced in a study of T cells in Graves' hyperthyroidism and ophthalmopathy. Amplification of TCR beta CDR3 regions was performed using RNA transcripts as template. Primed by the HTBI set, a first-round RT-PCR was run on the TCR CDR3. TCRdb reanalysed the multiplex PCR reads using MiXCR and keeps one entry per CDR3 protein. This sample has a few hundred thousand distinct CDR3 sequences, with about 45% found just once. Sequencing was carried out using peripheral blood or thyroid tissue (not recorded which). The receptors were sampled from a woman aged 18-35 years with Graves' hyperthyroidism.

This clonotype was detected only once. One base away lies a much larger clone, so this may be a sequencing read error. The CDR3 DNA is TGTGCCAGCAGCCATCTAGGGCAGGGTAGGATGAGCACTGAAGCTTTCTTT. Protein: CASSHLGQGRMSTEAFF. The rearrangement links TRBV14 to TRBJ1-1, with D possibly TRBD1 on 5 matching bases. Between the trimmed V and J ends, which lost 3 bases and 4 bases, there was a span of 21 bases. The CDR3 sequence is 17 residues long. CDR1 SGHDN and CDR2 FVKESK come from the germline V gene.

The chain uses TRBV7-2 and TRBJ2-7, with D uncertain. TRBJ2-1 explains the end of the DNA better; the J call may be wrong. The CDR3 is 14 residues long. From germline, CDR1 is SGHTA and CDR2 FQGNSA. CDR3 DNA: TGTGCCAGCAGCTTAGCAGACTCCTACAATGAGCAGTTCTTC. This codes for CASSLADSYNEQFF.

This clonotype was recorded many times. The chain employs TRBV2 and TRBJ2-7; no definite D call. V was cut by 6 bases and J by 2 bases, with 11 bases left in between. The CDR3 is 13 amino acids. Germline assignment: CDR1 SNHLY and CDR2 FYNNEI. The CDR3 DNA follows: TGTGCCAGCAGAATGTACGGAGCCTACGAGCAGTACTTC. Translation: CASRMYGAYEQYF.

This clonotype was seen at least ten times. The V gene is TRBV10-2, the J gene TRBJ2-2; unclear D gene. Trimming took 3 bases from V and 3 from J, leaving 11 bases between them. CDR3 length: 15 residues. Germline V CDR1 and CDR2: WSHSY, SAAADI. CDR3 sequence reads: CASSDFTRYTGELFF. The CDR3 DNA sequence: TGCGCCAGCAGTGATTTTACCAGATACACCGGGGAGCTGTTTTTT.

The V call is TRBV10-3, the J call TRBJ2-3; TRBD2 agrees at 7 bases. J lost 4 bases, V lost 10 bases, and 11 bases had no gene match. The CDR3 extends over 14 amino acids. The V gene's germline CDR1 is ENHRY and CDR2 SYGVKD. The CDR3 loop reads CATRLQRESDTQYF. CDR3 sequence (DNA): TGTGCCACCAGGCTCCAGCGGGAATCAGATACGCAGTATTTT.

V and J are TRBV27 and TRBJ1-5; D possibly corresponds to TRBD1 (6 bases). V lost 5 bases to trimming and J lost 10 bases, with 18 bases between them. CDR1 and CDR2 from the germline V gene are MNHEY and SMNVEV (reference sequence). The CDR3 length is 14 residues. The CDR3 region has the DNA TGTGCCAGCAGTCCGGGTCGTGGGGGCTCACCCCAGCATTTT. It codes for CASSPGRGGSPQHF.

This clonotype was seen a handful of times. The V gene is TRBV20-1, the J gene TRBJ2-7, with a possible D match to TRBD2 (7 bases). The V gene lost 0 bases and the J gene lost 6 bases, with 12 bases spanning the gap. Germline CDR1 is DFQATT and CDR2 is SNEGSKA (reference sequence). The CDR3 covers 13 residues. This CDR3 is CSARDGGALEQYF. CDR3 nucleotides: TGCAGTGCTAGAGATGGGGGGGCGCTCGAGCAGTACTTC.

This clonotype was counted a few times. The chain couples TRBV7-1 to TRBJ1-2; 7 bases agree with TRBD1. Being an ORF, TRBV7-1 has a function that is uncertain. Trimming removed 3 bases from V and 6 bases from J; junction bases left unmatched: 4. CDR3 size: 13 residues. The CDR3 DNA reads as TGTGCCAGCAGCTCGAGGGGGCTGGATGGCTACACCTTC. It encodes CASSSRGLDGYTF.

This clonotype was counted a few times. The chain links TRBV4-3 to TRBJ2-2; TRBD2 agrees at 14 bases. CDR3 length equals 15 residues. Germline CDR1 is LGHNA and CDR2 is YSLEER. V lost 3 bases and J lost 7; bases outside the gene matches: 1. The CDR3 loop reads CASSHGTSGSGELFF. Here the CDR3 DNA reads TGCGCCAGCAGCCATGGGACTAGCGGGAGCGGGGAGCTGTTTTTT.

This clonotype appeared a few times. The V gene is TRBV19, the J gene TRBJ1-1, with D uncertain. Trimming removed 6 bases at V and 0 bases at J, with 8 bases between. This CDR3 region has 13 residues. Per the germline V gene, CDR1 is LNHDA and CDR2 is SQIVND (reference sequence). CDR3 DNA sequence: TGTGCCAGTAGACGGAACATGAACACTGAAGCTTTCTTT. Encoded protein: CASRRNMNTEAFF.

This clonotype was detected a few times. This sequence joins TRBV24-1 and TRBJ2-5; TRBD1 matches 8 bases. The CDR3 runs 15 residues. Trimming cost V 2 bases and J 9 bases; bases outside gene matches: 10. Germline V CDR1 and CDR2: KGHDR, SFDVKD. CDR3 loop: CATSDSRTGYQPQYF. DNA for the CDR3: TGTGCCACCAGTGATTCCCGGACAGGGTATCAGCCCCAGTACTTC.

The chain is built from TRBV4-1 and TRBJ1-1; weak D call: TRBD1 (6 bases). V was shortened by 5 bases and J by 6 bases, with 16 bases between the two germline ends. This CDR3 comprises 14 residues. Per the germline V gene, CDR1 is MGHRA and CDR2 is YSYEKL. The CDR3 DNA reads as TGCGCCAGCAGCTTACCCAAAGAGGGGGCTGAAGCTTTCTTT. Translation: CASSLPKEGAEAFF.

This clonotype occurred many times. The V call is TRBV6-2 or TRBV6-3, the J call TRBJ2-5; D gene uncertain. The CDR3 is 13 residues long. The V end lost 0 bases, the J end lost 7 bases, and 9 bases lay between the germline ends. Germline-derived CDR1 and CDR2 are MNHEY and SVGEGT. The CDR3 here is CASSYSESGTQYF. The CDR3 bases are TGTGCCAGCAGTTACTCGGAGTCCGGGACCCAGTACTTC.

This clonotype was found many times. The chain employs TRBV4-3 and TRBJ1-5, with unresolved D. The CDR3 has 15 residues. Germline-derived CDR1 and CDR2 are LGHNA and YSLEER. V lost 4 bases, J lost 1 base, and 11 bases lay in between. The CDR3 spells CASSRVIASNQPQHF. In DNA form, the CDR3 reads TGCGCCAGCAGCCGAGTAATAGCAAGCAATCAGCCCCAGCATTTT.

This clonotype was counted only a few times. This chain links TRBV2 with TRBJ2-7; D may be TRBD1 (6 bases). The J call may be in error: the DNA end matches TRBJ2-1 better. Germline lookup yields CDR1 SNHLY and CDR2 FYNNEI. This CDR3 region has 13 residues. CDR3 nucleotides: TGTGCCAGCAGTGATAGCAGGGGAGATGAGCAGTTCTTC. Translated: CASSDSRGDEQFF.

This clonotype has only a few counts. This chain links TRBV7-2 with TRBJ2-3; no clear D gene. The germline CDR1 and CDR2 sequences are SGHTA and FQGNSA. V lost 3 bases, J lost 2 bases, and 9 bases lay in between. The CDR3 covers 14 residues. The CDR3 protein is CASSFNFPTDTQYF. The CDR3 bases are TGTGCCAGCAGCTTTAACTTCCCCACAGATACGCAGTATTTT.

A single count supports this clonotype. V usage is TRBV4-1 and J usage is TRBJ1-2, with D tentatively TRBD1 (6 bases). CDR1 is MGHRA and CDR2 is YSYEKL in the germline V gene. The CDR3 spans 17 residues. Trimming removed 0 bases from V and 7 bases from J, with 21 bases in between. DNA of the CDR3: TGCGCCAGCAGCCAAGATACTCGGGCCGGGGGGCTCGGTGGCTACACCTTC. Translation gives CASSQDTRAGGLGGYTF.

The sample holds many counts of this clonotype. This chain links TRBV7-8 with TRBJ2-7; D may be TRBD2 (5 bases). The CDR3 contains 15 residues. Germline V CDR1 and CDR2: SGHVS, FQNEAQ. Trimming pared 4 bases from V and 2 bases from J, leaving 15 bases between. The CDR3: CASSSRGFPTYEQYF. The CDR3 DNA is TGTGCCAGCAGCTCTAGAGGGTTTCCTACCTACGAGCAGTACTTC.

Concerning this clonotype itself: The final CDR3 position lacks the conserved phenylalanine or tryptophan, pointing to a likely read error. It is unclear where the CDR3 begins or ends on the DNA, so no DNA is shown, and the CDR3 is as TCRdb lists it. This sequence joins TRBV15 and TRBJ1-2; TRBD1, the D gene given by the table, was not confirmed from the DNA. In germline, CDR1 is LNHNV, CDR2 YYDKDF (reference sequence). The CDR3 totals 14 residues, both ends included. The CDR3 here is CATSRGTADTPFFS.

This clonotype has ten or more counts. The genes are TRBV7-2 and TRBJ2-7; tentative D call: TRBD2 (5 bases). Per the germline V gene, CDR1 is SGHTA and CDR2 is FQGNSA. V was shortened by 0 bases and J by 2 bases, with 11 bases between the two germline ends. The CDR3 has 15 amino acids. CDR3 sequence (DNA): TGTGCCAGCAGCTTAGCCCCCAGCGGCCCCTACGAGCAGTACTTC. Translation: CASSLAPSGPYEQYF.

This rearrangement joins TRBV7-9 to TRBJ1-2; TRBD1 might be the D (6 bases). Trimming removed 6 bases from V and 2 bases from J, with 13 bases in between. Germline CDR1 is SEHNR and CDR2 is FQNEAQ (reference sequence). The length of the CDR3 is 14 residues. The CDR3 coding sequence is TGTGCCAGCAGGCCCCGACAGGAGAACTATGGCTACACCTTC. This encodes CASRPRQENYGYTF.

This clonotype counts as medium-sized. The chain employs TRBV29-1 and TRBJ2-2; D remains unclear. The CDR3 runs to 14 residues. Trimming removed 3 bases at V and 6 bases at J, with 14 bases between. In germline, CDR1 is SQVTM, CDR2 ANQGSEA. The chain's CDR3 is CSVELPWSAGELFF. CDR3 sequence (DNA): TGCAGCGTTGAGCTCCCATGGTCGGCCGGGGAGCTGTTTTTT.

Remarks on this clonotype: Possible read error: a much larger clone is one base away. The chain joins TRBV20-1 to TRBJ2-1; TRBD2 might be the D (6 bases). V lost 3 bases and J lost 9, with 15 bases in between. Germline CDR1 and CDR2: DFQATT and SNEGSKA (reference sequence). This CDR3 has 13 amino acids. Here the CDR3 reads CSASFGGLSEQFF. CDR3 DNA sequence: TGCAGTGCTAGTTTTGGGGGACTGAGTGAGCAGTTCTTC.

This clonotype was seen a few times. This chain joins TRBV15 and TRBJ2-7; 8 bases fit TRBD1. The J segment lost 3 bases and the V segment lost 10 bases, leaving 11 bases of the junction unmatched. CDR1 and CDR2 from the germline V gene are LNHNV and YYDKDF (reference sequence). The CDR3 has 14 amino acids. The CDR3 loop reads CASSVTGEIYEQYF. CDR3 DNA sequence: TGTGCCAGCAGTGTGACAGGGGAGATCTACGAGCAGTACTTC.

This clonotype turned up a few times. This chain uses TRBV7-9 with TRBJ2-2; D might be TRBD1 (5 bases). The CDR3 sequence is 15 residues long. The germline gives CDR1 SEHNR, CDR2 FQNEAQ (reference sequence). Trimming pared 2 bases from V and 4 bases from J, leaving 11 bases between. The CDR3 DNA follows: TGTGCCAGCAGCTTAATCACAACAGGCACCGGGGAGCTGTTTTTT. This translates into CASSLITTGTGELFF.

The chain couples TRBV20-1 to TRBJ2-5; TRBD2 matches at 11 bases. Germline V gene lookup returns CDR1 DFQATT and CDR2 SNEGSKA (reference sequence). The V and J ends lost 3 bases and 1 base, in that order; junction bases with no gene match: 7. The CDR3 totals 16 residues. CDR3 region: CSASGPTSGTQETQYF. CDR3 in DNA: TGCAGTGCTAGTGGTCCGACTAGCGGGACCCAAGAGACCCAGTACTTC.